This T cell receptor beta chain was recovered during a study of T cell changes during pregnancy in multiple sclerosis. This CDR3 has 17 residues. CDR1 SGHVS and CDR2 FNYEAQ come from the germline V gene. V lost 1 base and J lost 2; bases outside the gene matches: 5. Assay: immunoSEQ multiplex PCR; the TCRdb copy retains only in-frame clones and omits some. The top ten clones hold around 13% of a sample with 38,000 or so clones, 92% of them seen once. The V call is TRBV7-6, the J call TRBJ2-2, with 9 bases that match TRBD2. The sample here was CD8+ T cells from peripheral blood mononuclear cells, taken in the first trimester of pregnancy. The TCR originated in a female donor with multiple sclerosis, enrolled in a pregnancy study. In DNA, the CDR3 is TGTGCCAGCAGCTTAGGCGGGGGGGCCTTTAACACCGGGGAGCTGTTTTTT. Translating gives CASSLGGGAFNTGELFF.